This TCR beta chain derives from a study of monozygotic twins with inflammatory bowel disease. Germline CDR1 and CDR2: SGHVS and FQNEAQ. This CDR3 spans 13 amino acids. Following a re-call of the 5' RACE reads, TCRdb has one entry per CDR3 protein and lacks DNA. The sample has 350,000 to 550,000 distinct CDR3 sequences. The origin of this receptor is a human donor with ulcerative colitis or Crohn's disease, or a healthy co-twin of an affected twin (not recorded which). The rearrangement joins TRBV7-8 to TRBJ2-3; the D call from TCRdb, TRBD1, cannot be confirmed without DNA. The sequenced sample was blood. This CDR3 is CASVGGSTDTQYF.